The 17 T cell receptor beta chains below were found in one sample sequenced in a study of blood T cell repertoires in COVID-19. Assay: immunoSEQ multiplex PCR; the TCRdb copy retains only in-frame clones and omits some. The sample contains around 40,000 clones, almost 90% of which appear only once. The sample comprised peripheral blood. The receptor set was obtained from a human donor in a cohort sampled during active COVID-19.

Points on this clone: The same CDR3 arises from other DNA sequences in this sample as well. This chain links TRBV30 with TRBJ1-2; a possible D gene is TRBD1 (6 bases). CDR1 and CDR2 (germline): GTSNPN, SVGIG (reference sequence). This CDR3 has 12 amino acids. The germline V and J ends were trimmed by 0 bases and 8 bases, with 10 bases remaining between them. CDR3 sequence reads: CAWSVWGGGYTF. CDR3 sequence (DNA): TGTGCCTGGAGTGTTTGGGGGGGCGGCTACACCTTC.

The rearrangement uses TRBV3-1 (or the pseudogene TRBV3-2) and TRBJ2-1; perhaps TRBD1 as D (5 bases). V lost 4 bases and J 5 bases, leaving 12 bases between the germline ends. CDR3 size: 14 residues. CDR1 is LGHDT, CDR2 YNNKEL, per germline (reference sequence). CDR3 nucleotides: TGTGCCAGCAGCCCTACACAGGTCCACAATGAGCAGTTCTTC. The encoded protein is CASSPTQVHNEQFF.

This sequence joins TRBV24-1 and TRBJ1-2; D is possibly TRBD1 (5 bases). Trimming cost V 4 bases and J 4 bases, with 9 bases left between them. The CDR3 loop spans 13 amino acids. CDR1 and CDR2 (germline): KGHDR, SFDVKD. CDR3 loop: CATSEGGSYGYTF. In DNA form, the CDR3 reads TGTGCCACCAGTGAGGGGGGTAGCTATGGCTACACCTTC.

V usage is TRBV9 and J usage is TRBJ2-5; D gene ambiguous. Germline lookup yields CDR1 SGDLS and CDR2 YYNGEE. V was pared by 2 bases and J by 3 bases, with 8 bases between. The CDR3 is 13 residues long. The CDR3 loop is CASSVNLKETQYF. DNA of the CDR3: TGTGCCAGCAGCGTCAACCTAAAAGAGACCCAGTACTTC. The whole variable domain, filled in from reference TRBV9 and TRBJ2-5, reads DSGVTQTPKHLITATGQRVTLRCSPRSGDLSVYWYQQSLDQGLQFLIQYYNGEERAKGNILERFSAQQFPDLHSELNLSSLELGDSALYFCASSVNLKETQYFGPGTRLLVL.

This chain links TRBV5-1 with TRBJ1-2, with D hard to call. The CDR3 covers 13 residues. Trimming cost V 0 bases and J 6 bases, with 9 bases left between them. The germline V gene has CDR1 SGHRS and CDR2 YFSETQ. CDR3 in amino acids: CASSLVPENGYTF. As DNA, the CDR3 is TGCGCCAGCAGCTTGGTCCCGGAGAATGGCTACACCTTC.

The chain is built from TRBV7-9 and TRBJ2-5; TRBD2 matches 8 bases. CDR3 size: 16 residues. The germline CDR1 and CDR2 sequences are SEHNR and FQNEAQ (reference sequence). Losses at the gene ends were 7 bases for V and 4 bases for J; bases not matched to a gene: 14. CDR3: CASNPATGGAVETQYF. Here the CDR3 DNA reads TGTGCCAGCAACCCCGCTACCGGGGGGGCCGTAGAGACCCAGTACTTC.

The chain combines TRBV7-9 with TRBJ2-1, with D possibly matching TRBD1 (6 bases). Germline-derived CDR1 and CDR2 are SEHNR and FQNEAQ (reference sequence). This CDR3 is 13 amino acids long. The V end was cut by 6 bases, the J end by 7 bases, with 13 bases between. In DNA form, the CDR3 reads TGTGCCAGCAGTTCAACAGGGAGAAATGAGCAGTTCTTC. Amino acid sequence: CASSSTGRNEQFF.

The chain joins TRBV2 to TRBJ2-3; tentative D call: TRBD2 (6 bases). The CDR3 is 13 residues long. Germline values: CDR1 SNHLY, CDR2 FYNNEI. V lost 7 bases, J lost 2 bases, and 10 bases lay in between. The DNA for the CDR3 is TGTGCCAGCACCCAGGACTACACAGATACGCAGTATTTT. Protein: CASTQDYTDTQYF.

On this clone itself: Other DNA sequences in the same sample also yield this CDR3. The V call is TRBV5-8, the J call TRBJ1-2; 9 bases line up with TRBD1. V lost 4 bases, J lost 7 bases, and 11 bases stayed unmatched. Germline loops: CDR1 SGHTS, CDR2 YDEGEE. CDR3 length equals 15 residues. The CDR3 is CASSRLDRGMGGYTF. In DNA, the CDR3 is TGTGCCAGCAGCCGTCTAGACAGGGGGATGGGTGGCTACACCTTC.

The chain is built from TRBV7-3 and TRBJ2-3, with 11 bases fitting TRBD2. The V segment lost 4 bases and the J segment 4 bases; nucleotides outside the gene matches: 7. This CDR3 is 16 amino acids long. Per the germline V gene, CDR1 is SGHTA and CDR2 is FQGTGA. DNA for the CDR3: TGTGCCAGCAGCTCTCGGACTAGCGGGTCATCAGATACGCAGTATTTT. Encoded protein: CASSSRTSGSSDTQYF.

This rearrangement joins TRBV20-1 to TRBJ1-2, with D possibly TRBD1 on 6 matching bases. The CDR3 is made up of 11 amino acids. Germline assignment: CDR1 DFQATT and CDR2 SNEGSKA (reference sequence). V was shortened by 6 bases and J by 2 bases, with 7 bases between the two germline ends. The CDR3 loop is CSAGQNYGYTF. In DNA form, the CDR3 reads TGCAGTGCCGGACAGAACTATGGCTACACCTTC.

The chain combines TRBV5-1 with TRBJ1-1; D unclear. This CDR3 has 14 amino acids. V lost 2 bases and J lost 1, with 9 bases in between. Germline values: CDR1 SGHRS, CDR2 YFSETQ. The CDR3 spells CASSFGSGNTEAFF. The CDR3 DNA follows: TGCGCCAGCAGCTTTGGCAGTGGGAACACTGAAGCTTTCTTT. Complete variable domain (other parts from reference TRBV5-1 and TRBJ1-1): KAGVTQTPRYLIKTRGQQVTLSCSPISGHRSVSWYQQTPGQGLQFLFEYFSETQRNKGNFPGRFSGRQFSNSRSEMNVSTLELGDSALYLCASSFGSGNTEAFFGQGTRLTVV.

The CDR3 loop is CAWSQANNSPLHF. CDR3 bases: TGTGCCTGGAGTCAGGCTAATAATTCACCCCTCCACTTT. J is TRBJ1-6 and V is TRBV30; D uncertain. This CDR3 contains 13 residues. Germline CDR1 and CDR2: GTSNPN and SVGIG (reference sequence). The ends were cut back, 2 bases at V and 5 bases at J, with 7 bases in the middle.

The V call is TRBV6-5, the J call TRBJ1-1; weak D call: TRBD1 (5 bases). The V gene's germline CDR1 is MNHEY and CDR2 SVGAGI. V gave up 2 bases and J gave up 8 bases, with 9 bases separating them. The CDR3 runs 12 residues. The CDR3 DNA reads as TGTGCCAGCAGTTACGCGGGGGGGGAAGCTTTCTTT. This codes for CASSYAGGEAFF.

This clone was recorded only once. The CDR3 region has the DNA TGTGCCAGCAGAGAAACAGGGGGAGATCAGCCCCAGCATTTT. It codes for CASRETGGDQPQHF. The V call is TRBV25-1, the J call TRBJ1-5, with TRBD1 matching 8 bases. CDR1 is MGHDK, CDR2 SYGVNS, per germline. The ends lost 6 bases at V and 5 bases at J; junction bases unmatched: 6. There are 14 residues in the CDR3.

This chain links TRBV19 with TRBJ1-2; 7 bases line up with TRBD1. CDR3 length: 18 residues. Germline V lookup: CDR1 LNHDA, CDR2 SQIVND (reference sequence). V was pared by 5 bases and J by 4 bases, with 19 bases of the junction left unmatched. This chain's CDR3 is CASSLQGTARLPSYGYTF. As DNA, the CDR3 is TGTGCCAGTAGTCTACAAGGGACAGCTCGACTACCTAGCTATGGCTACACCTTC.

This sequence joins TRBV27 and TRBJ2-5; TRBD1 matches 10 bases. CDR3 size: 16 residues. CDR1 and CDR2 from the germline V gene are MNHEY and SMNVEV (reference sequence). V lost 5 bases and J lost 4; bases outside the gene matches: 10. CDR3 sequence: CASSRRDRGLAETQYF. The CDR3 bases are TGTGCCAGCAGTCGACGGGACAGGGGATTAGCAGAGACCCAGTACTTC.